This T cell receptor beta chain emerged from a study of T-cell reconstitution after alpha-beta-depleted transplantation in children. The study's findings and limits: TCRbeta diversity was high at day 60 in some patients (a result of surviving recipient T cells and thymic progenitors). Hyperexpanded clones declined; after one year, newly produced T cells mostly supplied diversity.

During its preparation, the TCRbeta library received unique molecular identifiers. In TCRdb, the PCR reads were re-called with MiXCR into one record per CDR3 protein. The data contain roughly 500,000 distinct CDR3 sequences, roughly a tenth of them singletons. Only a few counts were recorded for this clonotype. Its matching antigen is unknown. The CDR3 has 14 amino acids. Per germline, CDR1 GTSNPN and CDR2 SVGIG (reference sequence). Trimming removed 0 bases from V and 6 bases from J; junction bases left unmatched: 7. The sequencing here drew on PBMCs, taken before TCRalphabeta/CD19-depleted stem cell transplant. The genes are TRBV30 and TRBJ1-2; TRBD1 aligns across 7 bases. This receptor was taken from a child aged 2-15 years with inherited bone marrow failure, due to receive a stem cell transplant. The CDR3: CAWSVAGGDHGYTF. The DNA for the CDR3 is TGTGCCTGGAGTGTAGCAGGGGGAGATCATGGCTACACCTTC.